The 27 T cell receptor beta chains given below trace back to one sample, sequenced in a study of blood T cell repertoires in COVID-19. Some clones are missing from TCRdb's copy, which holds only in-frame ones; the method was immunoSEQ multiplex PCR. This repertoire shows 300,000 to 400,000 clones, about 93% found once; its top ten account for around 3.3%. The sequenced sample was peripheral blood. These TCRs come from a woman between 18 and 29 years old who had recovered from COVID-19.

V usage is TRBV11-3 and J usage is TRBJ2-2; weak D call: TRBD2 (6 bases). Germline V lookup: CDR1 SGHNT, CDR2 YENEEA. The CDR3 has 15 amino acids. Trimming stripped 1 base from V and 4 bases from J, with 10 bases between. Written as DNA, the CDR3 is TGTGCCAGCAGCTTAGGTACCGGGGGCACCGGGGAGCTGTTTTTT. Translation gives CASSLGTGGTGELFF.

This clone was observed a single time. The rearrangement uses TRBV28 and TRBJ1-1; D gene ambiguous. V was cut by 6 bases and J by 0 bases, with 2 bases left in between. The CDR3 length is 11 residues. Germline V gene sequence: CDR1 MDHEN, CDR2 SYDVKM. Written as DNA, the CDR3 is TGTGCCAGCAGCGTGAACACTGAAGCTTTCTTT. Residues: CASSVNTEAFF. The full variable domain, in which reference TRBV28 and TRBJ1-1 provide the parts outside the CDR3, is DVKVTQSSRYLVKRTGEKVFLECVQDMDHENMFWYRQDPGLGLRLIYFSYDVKMKEKGDIPEGYSVSREKKERFSLILESASTNQTSMYLCASSVNTEAFFGQGTRLTVV.

The chain links TRBV5-1 to TRBJ2-7; 8 nucleotides line up with TRBD2. The CDR3 is 15 amino acids. V trimming: 4 bases; J trimming: 6 bases; junction bases outside the gene matches: 12. Per germline, CDR1 SGHRS and CDR2 YFSETQ. CDR3 loop: CASSPAGSGSSEQYV. Here the CDR3 DNA reads TGCGCCAGCAGCCCGGCGGGCAGCGGGAGTTCCGAGCAGTACGTC.

The chain couples TRBV29-1 to TRBJ1-1; D gene unclear. CDR1 SQVTM and CDR2 ANQGSEA come from the germline V gene. The V gene lost 6 bases and the J gene lost 4 bases, with 21 bases spanning the gap. The CDR3 extends over 15 amino acids. CDR3 sequence (DNA): TGCAGCGTGGAGGGAAGCAACGTCCCGAGCACTGAAGCTTTCTTT. Amino acid sequence: CSVEGSNVPSTEAFF.

There are a few counts of this clone. The chain combines TRBV5-1 with TRBJ2-1, with 7 nucleotides matching TRBD2. Germline lookup yields CDR1 SGHRS and CDR2 YFSETQ. Losses at the gene ends were 3 bases for V and 6 bases for J; bases not matched to a gene: 3. The CDR3 extends over 13 amino acids. CDR3 nucleotides: TGCGCCAGCAGCTCCGCGGGAGTCAATGAGCAGTTCTTC. Translation: CASSSAGVNEQFF.

This clone was seen a handful of times. The chain links TRBV7-2 to TRBJ1-5, with 9 bases lining up with TRBD1. The CDR3 runs 15 residues. With 2 bases clipped from V and 6 bases from J, the junction kept 5 bases outside the gene matches. The germline CDR1 and CDR2 sequences are SGHTA and FQGNSA. This chain's CDR3 is CASSLLQGASQPQHF. CDR3 nucleotide sequence: TGTGCCAGCAGCTTATTACAGGGGGCAAGTCAGCCCCAGCATTTT.

The chain employs TRBV11-3 and TRBJ2-1, with TRBD2 identical over 12 bases. With 4 bases clipped from V and 7 bases from J, the junction kept 5 bases outside the gene matches. The V gene's germline CDR1 is SGHNT and CDR2 YENEEA. The CDR3 extends over 15 amino acids. The CDR3 region has the DNA TGTGCCAGCAGCTCGACTAGCGGGAGCGGGAATGAGCAGTTCTTC. This translates into CASSSTSGSGNEQFF. The full variable domain, completed using reference TRBV11-3 and TRBJ2-1, is EAGVVQSPRYKIIEKKQPVAFWCNPISGHNTLYWYLQNLGQGPELLIRYENEEAVDDSQLPKDRFSAERLKGVDSTLKIQPAELGDSAVYLCASSSTSGSGNEQFFGPGTRLTVL.

This chain connects TRBV7-9 to TRBJ2-3; D might be TRBD2 (5 bases). CDR3 length equals 14 residues. Deletions cut 6 bases from V and 0 bases from J, with 10 bases between. CDR1 SEHNR and CDR2 FQNEAQ come from the germline V gene (reference sequence). CDR3 sequence: CASSLSGSTDTQYF. In DNA, the CDR3 is TGTGCCAGCAGTCTCAGCGGTAGCACAGATACGCAGTATTTT.

This chain joins TRBV10-1 and TRBJ2-1; 7 bases are a match to TRBD2. Trimming removed 6 bases from V and 0 bases from J; junction bases left unmatched: 5. Per germline, CDR1 WNHNN and CDR2 SYGVQD (reference sequence). This CDR3 has 15 residues. DNA for the CDR3: TGCGCCAGCAGCCCCCGGGACTACTCCTACAATGAGCAGTTCTTC. Protein: CASSPRDYSYNEQFF.

This clone was seen a single time. The chain is built from TRBV25-1 and TRBJ2-3; 7 bases align to TRBD2. CDR3 size: 15 residues. Germline V gene lookup returns CDR1 MGHDK and CDR2 SYGVNS. The J segment lost 0 bases and the V segment lost 4 bases, leaving 4 bases of the junction unmatched. For the CDR3, the DNA is TGTGCCAGCAGTGCGGGAGGATCTAGCACAGATACGCAGTATTTT. Translating gives CASSAGGSSTDTQYF.

The gene calls are TRBV2 and TRBJ2-2; D unclear. This CDR3 has 13 amino acids. V was clipped by 3 bases and J by 7 bases, with 9 bases between them. CDR1 is SNHLY, CDR2 FYNNEI, per germline. This chain's CDR3 is CASSELGGGELFF. The CDR3 coding sequence is TGTGCCAGCAGTGAGCTAGGTGGCGGGGAGCTGTTTTTT.

This chain uses TRBV5-1 with TRBJ1-2; 9 bases fit TRBD1. Germline loops: CDR1 SGHRS, CDR2 YFSETQ. The CDR3 has 15 amino acids. Trimming at V came to 1 base and at J to 4 bases, leaving 5 bases not matched to a gene. CDR3 bases: TGCGCCAGCAGCTTGTGGACAGGGGTAGTCTATGGCTACACCTTC. It encodes CASSLWTGVVYGYTF.

The chain recombines TRBV7-2 with TRBJ1-3; 9 bases align to TRBD1. CDR1 is SGHTA, CDR2 FQGNSA, per germline. V lost 5 bases, J lost 5 bases, and 7 bases stayed unmatched. This CDR3 is 15 amino acids long. The CDR3 DNA follows: TGTGCCAGCAGCCTCCCCGGGACAGGGCGAAACACCATATATTTT. It yields the protein CASSLPGTGRNTIYF.

The chain has TRBV27 and TRBJ2-3, with TRBD2 matching 8 bases. Unmatched junction bases numbered 21, after V lost 5 bases and J lost 2 bases. The V gene's germline CDR1 is MNHEY and CDR2 SMNVEV (reference sequence). The CDR3 has 20 residues. CDR3: CASSTRLALSWWALTDTQYF. In DNA, the CDR3 is TGTGCCAGCAGTACTAGACTAGCGTTGAGTTGGTGGGCACTCACAGATACGCAGTATTTT.

The rearrangement links TRBV30 to TRBJ1-3; 8 bases align to TRBD1. The CDR3 has 13 amino acids. Looked up from germline, CDR1 is GTSNPN and CDR2 is SVGIG (reference sequence). After removal of 8 bases from V and 1 base from J, the junction contained 4 bases not matched to a gene. CDR3 sequence: CATHRGSGNTIYF. The CDR3 nucleotides read TGTGCCACTCACAGGGGGTCTGGAAACACCATATATTTT.

The genes are TRBV25-1 and TRBJ1-1, with D possibly TRBD1 on 5 matching bases. With 2 bases removed from V and 6 bases from J, the gap between germline ends came to 13 bases. Germline loops: CDR1 MGHDK, CDR2 SYGVNS. This CDR3 comprises 14 residues. DNA of the CDR3: TGTGCCAGCAGTGAACGCTATCGCAGGGCTGAAGCTTTCTTT. Translating it yields CASSERYRRAEAFF.

This sequence joins TRBV11-2 and TRBJ2-4; weak D call: TRBD2 (5 bases). This CDR3 contains 16 residues. V was pared by 7 bases and J by 1 base, with 17 bases between. Germline V gene data show CDR1 as SGHAT and CDR2 as FQNNGV. This CDR3 reads CASTIPPPGAKNIQYF. The CDR3 DNA follows: TGTGCCAGCACCATTCCTCCGCCGGGGGCCAAAAACATTCAGTACTTC.

The chain employs TRBV18 and TRBJ2-6, with 8 bases matching TRBD1. Germline V gives CDR1 KGHSH, CDR2 LQKENI. There are 17 residues in the CDR3. With V trimmed by 2 bases and J by 6 bases, 9 bases remained unmatched. The CDR3 DNA sequence: TGTGCCAGCTCACCAACAGGGGGAAATTTTGTGGCCAACGTCCTGACTTTC. Translated: CASSPTGGNFVANVLTF.

V and J are TRBV5-8 and TRBJ2-1; TRBD1 agrees at 9 bases. The CDR3 has 14 residues. Per the germline V gene, CDR1 is SGHTS and CDR2 is YDEGEE. The V gene end was trimmed by 4 bases and the J gene end by 3 bases; junction bases not matched to a gene: 2. CDR3 in amino acids: CASSLTGGYNEQFF. Here the CDR3 DNA reads TGTGCCAGCAGCCTGACAGGGGGCTACAATGAGCAGTTCTTC.

The chain couples TRBV11-2 to TRBJ2-1, with TRBD2 identical over 7 bases. The V gene end was trimmed by 3 bases and the J gene end by 3 bases; junction bases not matched to a gene: 5. The CDR3 runs 15 residues. Germline V gene lookup returns CDR1 SGHAT and CDR2 FQNNGV. The CDR3 region has the DNA TGTGCCAGCAGCTTTCGGGGGGACGTCTACAATGAGCAGTTCTTC. It codes for CASSFRGDVYNEQFF.

CDR3 loop: CATSVQGRETQYF. CDR3 coding DNA: TGTGCCACCAGTGTCCAGGGAAGAGAGACCCAGTACTTC. The chain has TRBV24-1 and TRBJ2-5; D possibly corresponds to TRBD1 (5 bases). CDR1 is KGHDR, CDR2 SFDVKD, per germline. The CDR3 runs to 13 residues. Trimming left V 5 bases short and J 4 bases short, with 10 bases between.

The chain employs TRBV15 and TRBJ2-3; D is possibly TRBD2 (5 bases). Trimming removed 1 base from V and 7 bases from J, with 12 bases in between. This CDR3 has 14 residues. Germline values: CDR1 LNHNV, CDR2 YYDKDF (reference sequence). The CDR3 here is CATSRALERNTQYF. The CDR3 DNA reads as TGTGCCACCAGCAGAGCACTAGAGCGAAATACGCAGTATTTT.

The chain has TRBV28 and TRBJ2-5; 8 bases align to TRBD2. This CDR3 is built from 14 residues. The ends lost 6 bases at V and 0 bases at J; junction bases unmatched: 3. The V gene's germline CDR1 is MDHEN and CDR2 SYDVKM. This chain's CDR3 is CASSGGGDQETQYF. The CDR3 DNA follows: TGTGCCAGCAGCGGGGGGGGAGACCAAGAGACCCAGTACTTC.

This clone appeared a single time. The gene calls are TRBV18 and TRBJ1-1, with 7 bases that match TRBD1. CDR1 is KGHSH and CDR2 is LQKENI in the germline V gene. The CDR3 is 16 residues long. After removal of 2 bases from V and 4 bases from J, the junction contained 10 bases not matched to a gene. The CDR3 protein is CASSPIRGRQGTEAFF. CDR3 in DNA: TGTGCCAGCTCACCAATCAGGGGGAGGCAAGGCACTGAAGCTTTCTTT.

The chain is built from TRBV28 and TRBJ2-6, with 10 bases that match TRBD1. The CDR3 length is 17 residues. CDR1 is MDHEN, CDR2 SYDVKM, per germline. V lost 6 bases, J lost 4 bases, and 9 bases stayed unmatched. CDR3 DNA sequence: TGTGCCAGCAGAACCGGGACAGGGGTGTCCGGGGCCAACGTCCTGACTTTC. Protein product: CASRTGTGVSGANVLTF.

The rearrangement links TRBV4-3 to TRBJ1-1; TRBD1 matches 8 bases. The length of the CDR3 is 15 residues. The V gene's germline CDR1 is LGHNA and CDR2 YSLEER. V gave up 4 bases and J gave up 0 bases; unmatched junction bases: 4. DNA for the CDR3: TGCGCCAGCAGCCGCCTGACAGGGGTGAACACTGAAGCTTTCTTT. Translating gives CASSRLTGVNTEAFF.

The chain combines TRBV3-1 (or the pseudogene TRBV3-2) with TRBJ1-4, with a possible D match to TRBD1 (6 bases). V lost 1 base to trimming and J lost 4 bases, with 13 bases between them. This CDR3 region has 16 residues. Germline V lookup: CDR1 LGHDT, CDR2 YNNKEL (reference sequence). CDR3 sequence (DNA): TGTGCCAGCAGCCAAGTGATTGGACAGTATAATGAAAAACTGTTTTTT. Translated: CASSQVIGQYNEKLFF.